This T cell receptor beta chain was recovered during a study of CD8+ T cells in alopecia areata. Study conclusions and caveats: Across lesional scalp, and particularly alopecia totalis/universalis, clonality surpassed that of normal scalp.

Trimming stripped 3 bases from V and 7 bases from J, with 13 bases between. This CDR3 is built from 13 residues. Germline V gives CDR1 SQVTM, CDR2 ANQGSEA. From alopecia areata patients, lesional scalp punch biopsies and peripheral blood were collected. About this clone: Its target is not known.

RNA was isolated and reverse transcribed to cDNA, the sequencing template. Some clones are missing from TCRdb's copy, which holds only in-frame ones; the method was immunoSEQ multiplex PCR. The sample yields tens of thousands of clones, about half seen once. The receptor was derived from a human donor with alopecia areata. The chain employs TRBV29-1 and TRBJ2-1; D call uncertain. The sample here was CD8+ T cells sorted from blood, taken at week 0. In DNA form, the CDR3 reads TGCAGCGTTGAGAGATTGGGGTTAAATGAGCAGTTCTTC. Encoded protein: CSVERLGLNEQFF.